Following are 15 T cell receptor beta chains from one sample sequenced in a study of blood T cells in healthy people across ages. Next came a second PCR, run for about 7 to 12 cycles, which used a sample-barcoded 5' primer along with a J-beta primer mix. One entry per CDR3 protein results from TCRdb running MiXCR on the 5' RACE reads. The sample has over 1.5 million distinct CDR3 sequences, around half seen once; the top ten hold approximately 2%. The source material was blood. These receptors all stem from a woman in her 40s in good health.

The chain has TRBV9 and TRBJ2-3; 11 bases fit TRBD1. The germline CDR1 and CDR2 sequences are SGDLS and YYNGEE. V gave up 3 bases and J gave up 4 bases; unmatched junction bases: 7. The CDR3 covers 16 residues. As DNA, the CDR3 is TGTGCCAGCAGCGGGACAGGGGGCAGGGTGGCAGATACGCAGTATTTT. As protein: CASSGTGGRVADTQYF.

As to this clonotype: Because the CDR3 is missing its conserved closing phenylalanine or tryptophan, this is likely a read error. The chain has TRBV14 and TRBJ2-7, with a weak D call TRBD2 (5 bases). The CDR3 spans 16 residues. The V end was cut by 4 bases, the J end by 2 bases, with 18 bases between. CDR1 SGHDN and CDR2 FVKESK come from the germline V gene. Here the CDR3 DNA reads TGTGCCAGCAGCCCCGACTCAGCGGATATGCCCTACGAGCAGTACTTA. Translation: CASSPDSADMPYEQYL.

The chain couples TRBV6-2 or TRBV6-3 to TRBJ1-6; TRBD1 matches 9 bases. Germline values: CDR1 MNHEY, CDR2 SVGEGT. The CDR3 extends over 16 amino acids. The V and J ends lost 6 bases and 8 bases, in that order; junction bases with no gene match: 11. In DNA, the CDR3 is TGTGCCAGCAGCCCTCCGTACAGGGGGCAGGATTCACCCCTCCACTTT. This encodes CASSPPYRGQDSPLHF.

CDR3 residues: CASRVLASNEQFF. In DNA form, the CDR3 reads TGTGCCAGCAGAGTTCTAGCCTCCAATGAGCAGTTCTTC. V is TRBV12-3 or TRBV12-4 and J is TRBJ2-1, with D perhaps TRBD2 (5 bases). The V end was cut by 6 bases, the J end by 6 bases, with 12 bases between. The CDR3 totals 13 residues.

Regarding this clonotype: The junction differs from germline at one of its ends, possibly a read error. The chain couples TRBV12-3 or TRBV12-4 to TRBJ2-5, with TRBD1 matching 7 bases. The CDR3 runs to 14 residues. In DNA form, the CDR3 reads TGTGTCAGCAGGACAGGACTGTACCAAGAGACCCAGTACTTC. This encodes CVSRTGLYQETQYF.

Note on this clonotype: A much bigger clone sits one base away, suggesting this may be a read error. V usage is TRBV5-6 and J usage is TRBJ2-5, with TRBD2 matching 10 bases. CDR3 length: 15 residues. Trimming removed 4 bases from V and 11 bases from J; junction bases left unmatched: 14. The germline V gene has CDR1 SGHDT and CDR2 YYEEEE. The CDR3 region is CASSRTSGYYNEQYF. CDR3 DNA: TGTGCCAGCAGCCGGACTAGCGGTTACTACAATGAGCAGTACTTC.

The chain is built from TRBV7-9 and TRBJ2-1; D gene unclear. CDR1 and CDR2 from the germline V gene are SEHNR and FQNEAQ (reference sequence). The CDR3 runs 13 residues. V shed 5 bases and J shed 9 bases, with 14 bases lying between them. The DNA for the CDR3 is TGTGCCAGCAGCGTTGACGAGTCTGGTGAGCAGTTCTTC. Residues: CASSVDESGEQFF.

This chain joins TRBV20-1 and TRBJ2-7, with a weak D call TRBD1 (6 bases). There are 15 residues in the CDR3. Trimming shortened V by 0 bases and J by 2 bases, and 14 bases separated the two germline ends. The germline CDR1 and CDR2 sequences are DFQATT and SNEGSKA (reference sequence). CDR3 bases: TGCAGTGCTAGAGACACACAGGGCCCAACCTACGAGCAGTACTTC. Encoded protein: CSARDTQGPTYEQYF.

The chain combines TRBV5-1 with TRBJ2-1; the match to TRBD1 covers 8 bases. The V segment lost 4 bases and the J segment 0 bases; nucleotides outside the gene matches: 9. CDR1 and CDR2 (germline): SGHRS, YFSETQ. The CDR3 consists of 17 residues. The CDR3 region is CASSPDRTGSSYNEQFF. DNA for the CDR3: TGCGCCAGCAGCCCCGATCGGACAGGGAGCTCCTACAATGAGCAGTTCTTC.

The table lists this clonotype with many counts. CDR3: CASSPGSNTEAFF. The CDR3 DNA reads TGCGCCAGCAGCCCGGGGTCGAACACTGAAGCTTTCTTT. V gene TRBV5-1 combines with J gene TRBJ1-1; D is ambiguous. V was trimmed by 4 bases and J by 1 base, leaving 8 bases between them. CDR3 size: 13 residues. Germline loops: CDR1 SGHRS, CDR2 YFSETQ.

A single count supports this clonotype. The chain carries TRBV11-2 and TRBJ2-3; D is perhaps TRBD2 (7 bases). V dropped 5 bases and J dropped 6 bases, with 21 bases sitting between them. Looked up from germline, CDR1 is SGHAT and CDR2 is FQNNGV. CDR3 length: 16 amino acids. CDR3 nucleotide sequence: TGTGCCAGCAGCCCCGAGTGGGGTGCGGGGGCGGATACGCAGTATTTT. Amino acid sequence: CASSPEWGAGADTQYF. The full variable domain, its missing parts supplied by reference TRBV11-2 and TRBJ2-3, is EAGVAQSPRYKIIEKRQSVAFWCNPISGHATLYWYQQILGQGPKLLIQFQNNGVVDDSQLPKDRFSAERLKGVDSTLKIQPAKLEDSAVYLCASSPEWGAGADTQYFGPGTRLTVL.

The rearrangement links TRBV5-1 to TRBJ1-4; tentatively, D is TRBD1 (6 bases). Trimming cost V 0 bases and J 8 bases, with 14 bases left between them. This CDR3 spans 15 amino acids. CDR1 and CDR2 (germline): SGHRS, YFSETQ. CDR3 region: CASSLEQGRKEKLFF. The DNA of the CDR3 is TGCGCCAGCAGCTTGGAACAGGGACGTAAGGAAAAACTGTTTTTT.

The chain has TRBV7-9 and TRBJ1-4; D may be TRBD1 (5 bases). In germline, CDR1 is SEHNR, CDR2 FQNEAQ (reference sequence). The CDR3 loop spans 14 amino acids. Trimming took 5 bases from V and 7 from J, leaving 14 bases between them. This chain's CDR3 is CASSGDVAVEKLFF. CDR3 nucleotides: TGTGCCAGCAGCGGGGACGTGGCAGTTGAAAAACTGTTTTTT.

The V and J genes are TRBV5-5 and TRBJ2-7, with D uncertain. Per the germline V gene, CDR1 is SGHKS and CDR2 is YYEKEE (reference sequence). V dropped 6 bases and J dropped 0 bases, with 16 bases sitting between them. CDR3 length equals 15 residues. The CDR3 DNA is TGTGCCAGCACCCGACCTTCGGGTTTCTCCTACGAGCAGTACTTC. Encoded protein: CASTRPSGFSYEQYF.

V and J are TRBV7-2 and TRBJ1-2, with a weak D call TRBD1 (6 bases). The CDR3 runs to 15 residues. CDR1 is SGHTA and CDR2 is FQGNSA in the germline V gene. V lost 5 bases and J lost 7, with 20 bases in between. This CDR3 is CASSRFNGGGSGYTF. As DNA, the CDR3 is TGTGCCAGCAGCCGCTTTAACGGGGGCGGCAGTGGCTACACCTTC.